This T cell receptor beta chain was obtained from a study of cytomegalovirus exposure and HLA in healthy donors. PCR employed 60 Vbeta and 13 Jbeta primers. The protocol was immunoSEQ multiplex PCR, while the TCRdb copy is restricted to in-frame clones and leaves out a portion. The sample shows around 170,000 clones, about three quarters of them seen only once. Material: PBMCs. The TCR was taken from a man in his forties in good health and CMV-seronegative.

The CDR3 region is CASSLEQDTQYF. The CDR3 region has the DNA TGCGCCAGCAGCTTGGAGCAAGATACGCAGTATTTT. The chain employs TRBV5-1 and TRBJ2-3; D unresolved. Germline CDR1 SGHRS, CDR2 YFSETQ. This CDR3 spans 12 amino acids. Between the trimmed V and J ends, which lost 0 bases and 5 bases, there was a span of 4 bases. Drawing the rest from reference TRBV5-1 and TRBJ2-3, the complete variable domain is KAGVTQTPRYLIKTRGQQVTLSCSPISGHRSVSWYQQTPGQGLQFLFEYFSETQRNKGNFPGRFSGRQFSNSRSEMNVSTLELGDSALYLCASSLEQDTQYFGPGTRLTVL.